This T cell receptor beta chain was captured in a study of cytomegalovirus exposure and HLA in healthy donors. The overall study: The study's early data release held around 85 million unique TCRs from HLA-typed donors.

Comments on this clone: Its specificity is not known.

With 60 Vbeta and 13 Jbeta primers, the PCR was carried out. Using immunoSEQ multiplex PCR, the repertoire was profiled, and TCRdb retains in-frame clones only, with some absent. Recorded for this sample: about 200,000 clones. Whole-study findings and limits: The classifier reportedly diagnosed cytomegalovirus status with high specificity and sensitivity. Most TCR sequences were seen very rarely across donors, but some public TCRs occurred in many.

The ends lost 2 bases at V and 5 bases at J; junction bases unmatched: 5. The CDR3 has 15 residues. Germline V CDR1 and CDR2: SGHRS, YFSETQ. The sequenced material came from PBMCs. The chain combines TRBV5-1 with TRBJ2-7; TRBD1 matches at 12 bases. This sequence originates from a girl aged 2 to 9 in good health and CMV-seropositive. The CDR3 region is CASSLSGTGGNEQYF. CDR3 bases: TGCGCCAGCAGCTTATCCGGGACAGGGGGCAACGAGCAGTACTTC.